A single sample is the source of the 30 T cell receptor beta chains below, sequenced in a study of blood T cell repertoires in COVID-19. The protocol was immunoSEQ multiplex PCR, while the TCRdb copy is restricted to in-frame clones and leaves out a portion. The repertoire holds tens of thousands of clones, with 68% as singletons. Sequenced sample: peripheral blood. These receptors all come from a woman aged 70-85 years with acute or convalescent COVID-19.

The chain is built from TRBV19 and TRBJ2-5, with D possibly matching TRBD2 (6 bases). The CDR3 is 15 amino acids. V lost 5 bases, J lost 4 bases, and 17 bases lay in between. Germline CDR1 LNHDA, CDR2 SQIVND (reference sequence). The CDR3 DNA reads as TGTGCCAGTAGTCCACCGGGAGCCTGGGGAGAGACCCAGTACTTC. This sequence encodes CASSPPGAWGETQYF.

This clone has more than one count but fewer than ten. This chain connects TRBV11-2 to TRBJ2-1; 8 bases fit TRBD2. This CDR3 spans 19 amino acids. After removal of 1 base from V and 5 bases from J, the junction contained 16 bases not matched to a gene. Germline V CDR1 and CDR2: SGHAT, FQNNGV. The CDR3 spells CASSLARQAGGGSHNEQFF. DNA of the CDR3: TGTGCCAGCAGCTTAGCCCGACAAGCCGGCGGGGGGTCACACAATGAGCAGTTCTTC.

This clone was observed a few times. This chain uses TRBV19 with TRBJ2-3, with D possibly being TRBD1 (5 bases). In germline, CDR1 is LNHDA, CDR2 SQIVND (reference sequence). The V end lost 5 bases, the J end lost 6 bases, and 12 bases lay between the germline ends. This CDR3 is built from 13 residues. The CDR3 protein is CASSGAYPDTQYF. The CDR3, as DNA: TGTGCCAGTAGTGGGGCTTACCCGGATACGCAGTATTTT.

This clone rates as medium-sized. CDR3 loop: CSASDQGQTQYF. CDR3 bases: TGCAGTGCTAGTGACCAGGGCCAAACGCAGTATTTT. The V gene is TRBV20-1, the J gene TRBJ2-3, with TRBD1 as a possible D gene (5 bases). Germline lookup yields CDR1 DFQATT and CDR2 SNEGSKA (reference sequence). The CDR3 runs 12 residues. Between the trimmed V and J ends, which lost 3 bases and 9 bases, there was a span of 13 bases.

This chain joins TRBV18 and TRBJ1-2; D call uncertain. CDR1 KGHSH and CDR2 LQKENI come from the germline V gene. The germline V and J ends were trimmed by 3 bases and 0 bases, with 8 bases remaining between them. The CDR3 extends over 14 amino acids. CDR3 sequence: CASSPRESNYGYTF. The CDR3, as DNA: TGTGCCAGCTCACCGAGGGAATCTAACTATGGCTACACCTTC.

The rearrangement links TRBV2 to TRBJ1-1, with D possibly being TRBD1 (5 bases). Trimming shortened V by 8 bases and J by 10 bases, and 11 bases separated the two germline ends. This CDR3 is 10 amino acids long. CDR1 and CDR2 (germline): SNHLY, FYNNEI. CDR3 sequence: CASRVTGAFF. The CDR3 coding sequence is TGTGCCAGCCGGGTCACAGGAGCTTTCTTT.

V usage is TRBV7-3 and J usage is TRBJ2-5; 7 nucleotides match TRBD1. Germline trimming cut 5 bases from V and 6 bases from J; bases unmatched to any gene: 6. CDR1 and CDR2 from the germline V gene are SGHTA and FQGTGA. The CDR3 has 13 residues. The CDR3 nucleotides read TGTGCCAGCAGCCCCTCACAGGGGCAGACCCAGTACTTC. It encodes CASSPSQGQTQYF.

The chain combines TRBV7-9 with TRBJ2-5; TRBD2 agrees at 8 bases. The CDR3 is 13 residues long. Looked up from germline, CDR1 is SEHNR and CDR2 is FQNEAQ (reference sequence). V lost 0 bases to trimming and J lost 13 bases; unmatched junction nucleotides: 7. The CDR3 here is CASSLAGTSVLYF. CDR3 bases: TGTGCCAGCAGCTTAGCGGGGACTAGTGTCCTGTACTTC.

The V call is TRBV5-1, the J call TRBJ1-1; no firm D call. Germline assignment: CDR1 SGHRS and CDR2 YFSETQ. Trimming cost V 3 bases and J 6 bases, with 6 bases left between them. The length of the CDR3 is 11 residues. CDR3 DNA: TGCGCCAGCAGCTCCCCGGCTGAAGCTTTCTTT. Encoded protein: CASSSPAEAFF.

This clone was seen a few times. This chain connects TRBV29-1 to TRBJ1-1, with TRBD1 as a possible D gene (5 bases). The V gene's germline CDR1 is SQVTM and CDR2 ANQGSEA. Deletions cut 6 bases from V and 6 bases from J, with 20 bases between. The CDR3 is made up of 14 amino acids. Here the CDR3 reads CSVAGVRRDAEAFF. CDR3 in DNA: TGCAGCGTCGCGGGGGTTAGGAGAGACGCTGAAGCTTTCTTT.

The gene calls are TRBV5-1 and TRBJ1-4, with a possible D match to TRBD1 (6 bases). Germline CDR1 and CDR2: SGHRS and YFSETQ. The CDR3 spans 14 residues. V gave up 2 bases and J gave up 6 bases, with 11 bases separating them. The CDR3 spells CASSFSGVDEKLFF. As DNA, the CDR3 is TGCGCCAGCAGCTTTTCAGGGGTGGATGAAAAACTGTTTTTT.

The chain joins TRBV7-2 to TRBJ2-3, with unresolved D. The CDR3 is made up of 15 amino acids. V gave up 0 bases and J gave up 6 bases, with 13 bases separating them. Per germline, CDR1 SGHTA and CDR2 FQGNSA. In DNA, the CDR3 is TGTGCCAGCAGCTTAGCAAGTTTCCCGCGGGATACGCAGTATTTT. Residues: CASSLASFPRDTQYF.

This clone showed up just a few times. This chain joins TRBV10-3 and TRBJ1-1; a possible D gene is TRBD1 (5 bases). The CDR3 totals 14 residues. Germline V gene sequence: CDR1 ENHRY, CDR2 SYGVKD. V lost 3 bases and J lost 1, with 9 bases in between. DNA for the CDR3: TGTGCCATCAGTGAACTGGACAAGAACACTGAAGCTTTCTTT. Translating gives CAISELDKNTEAFF.

The chain combines TRBV7-8 with TRBJ1-6; D is ambiguous. Germline assignment: CDR1 SGHVS and CDR2 FQNEAQ. The length of the CDR3 is 15 residues. Between the trimmed V and J ends, which lost 5 bases and 8 bases, there was a span of 16 bases. The CDR3 here is CASSLVPGRDSPLHF. For the CDR3, the DNA is TGTGCCAGCAGCCTGGTGCCGGGGAGGGATTCACCCCTCCACTTT.

This chain uses TRBV6-5 with TRBJ2-5; no definite D call. Germline CDR1 and CDR2: MNHEY and SVGAGI. The CDR3 contains 11 residues. Trimming removed 7 bases from V and 2 bases from J, with 5 bases in between. CDR3 protein: CASMQQETQYF. CDR3 coding DNA: TGTGCCAGCATGCAGCAAGAGACCCAGTACTTC.

The V gene is TRBV6-1, the J gene TRBJ2-5; D possibly corresponds to TRBD2 (6 bases). The V end was cut by 7 bases, the J end by 1 base, with 13 bases between. Germline values: CDR1 MNHNS, CDR2 SASEGT. The CDR3 is 14 amino acids. CDR3 DNA: TGTGCCAGCAAGATCGGGGGTTCCCAAGAGACCCAGTACTTC. Translating it yields CASKIGGSQETQYF.

The chain employs TRBV7-2 and TRBJ2-7, with a possible D match to TRBD2 (5 bases). This CDR3 is built from 14 residues. The germline gives CDR1 SGHTA, CDR2 FQGNSA. V lost 5 bases and J 2 bases, leaving 13 bases between the germline ends. DNA of the CDR3: TGTGCCAGCAGCCCCGGGGTTGGGGCCTACGAGCAGTACTTC. The encoded protein is CASSPGVGAYEQYF.

This clone appeared a few times. CDR3 in DNA: TGTGCCAGCAGTTGGGGGGAGTTGAGGAATGAGCAGTTCTTC. Amino acids: CASSWGELRNEQFF. The V call is TRBV28, the J call TRBJ2-1, with D tentatively TRBD2 (6 bases). Trimming left V 4 bases short and J 7 bases short, with 14 bases between. This CDR3 is 14 amino acids long. Looked up from germline, CDR1 is MDHEN and CDR2 is SYDVKM. The complete variable domain, with remaining parts taken from reference TRBV28 and TRBJ2-1, reads DVKVTQSSRYLVKRTGEKVFLECVQDMDHENMFWYRQDPGLGLRLIYFSYDVKMKEKGDIPEGYSVSREKKERFSLILESASTNQTSMYLCASSWGELRNEQFFGPGTRLTVL.

In its sample, this clone was seen a few times. The chain combines TRBV5-4 with TRBJ1-2, with 8 bases fitting TRBD1. The J segment lost 4 bases and the V segment lost 4 bases, leaving 9 bases of the junction unmatched. Germline V gene data show CDR1 as SGHNT and CDR2 as YYREEE (reference sequence). The CDR3 sequence is 15 residues long. As DNA, the CDR3 is TGTGCCAGCAGCCAGGGACAGGAAGGTTTCTATGGCTACACCTTC. Amino acid sequence: CASSQGQEGFYGYTF.

CDR3 amino acids: CASSILAGVLEEEQFF. The CDR3 DNA is TGTGCCAGCAGTATCCTGGCGGGAGTGTTGGAAGAGGAGCAGTTCTTC. V is TRBV28 and J is TRBJ2-1, with TRBD2 identical over 7 bases. Germline V gene lookup returns CDR1 MDHEN and CDR2 SYDVKM. The J segment lost 10 bases and the V segment lost 5 bases, leaving 17 bases of the junction unmatched. This CDR3 spans 16 amino acids.

The rearrangement uses TRBV7-6 and TRBJ2-5; D is unresolved. Germline lookup yields CDR1 SGHVS and CDR2 FNYEAQ. The ends were cut back, 7 bases at V and 1 base at J, with 4 bases in the middle. The CDR3 is 11 residues long. The CDR3 DNA reads as TGTGCCAGCACTCTCCAAGAGACCCAGTACTTC. This gives the protein CASTLQETQYF.

The rearrangement uses TRBV16 and TRBJ1-2; TRBD1 matches at 9 bases. The CDR3 sequence is 13 residues long. The V gene end was trimmed by 5 bases and the J gene end by 2 bases; junction bases not matched to a gene: 0. Germline CDR1 is KGHSY and CDR2 is FQNENV. CDR3 residues: CASSGTGNYGYTF. CDR3 nucleotide sequence: TGTGCCAGCAGCGGGACAGGGAACTATGGCTACACCTTC.

Worth noting for this clone: Distinct nucleotide sequences in the sample also encode this CDR3. The chain recombines TRBV6-5 with TRBJ2-1; 8 positions agree with TRBD1. The CDR3 spans 15 residues. CDR1 and CDR2 (germline): MNHEY, SVGAGI. Losses at the gene ends were 0 bases for V and 4 bases for J; bases not matched to a gene: 2. The CDR3 DNA sequence: TGTGCCAGCAGTTACTCGAGACAGGGGTACAATGAGCAGTTCTTC. The encoded protein is CASSYSRQGYNEQFF.

This chain uses TRBV7-7 with TRBJ2-5; maybe TRBD2 (5 bases). Trimming removed 4 bases at V and 5 bases at J, with 11 bases between. The CDR3 runs 13 residues. Germline V lookup: CDR1 SSHAT, CDR2 FNYEAQ (reference sequence). The CDR3: CASSSRLRETQYF. In DNA, the CDR3 is TGTGCCAGCAGCTCGAGACTAAGGGAGACCCAGTACTTC.

V and J are TRBV28 and TRBJ1-1, with D maybe TRBD1 (6 bases). The germline V gene has CDR1 MDHEN and CDR2 SYDVKM. This CDR3 spans 14 amino acids. V was shortened by 4 bases and J by 1 base, with 10 bases between the two germline ends. CDR3 coding DNA: TGTGCCAGCAGTTCAGGACAGCCGAACACTGAAGCTTTCTTT. As protein: CASSSGQPNTEAFF.

The rearrangement joins TRBV24-1 to TRBJ2-3; 9 bases align to TRBD2. This CDR3 comprises 18 residues. The V gene's germline CDR1 is KGHDR and CDR2 SFDVKD. V was pared by 4 bases and J by 4 bases, with 14 bases of the junction left unmatched. The CDR3 DNA reads TGTGCCACCAGTGACCCAGTGGGGAGCGGGAGGATCTCAGATACGCAGTATTTT. Amino acid sequence: CATSDPVGSGRISDTQYF.

The chain combines TRBV4-1 with TRBJ2-7, with 8 bases matching TRBD1. The length of the CDR3 is 16 residues. Per germline, CDR1 MGHRA and CDR2 YSYEKL. The V segment lost 0 bases and the J segment 0 bases; nucleotides outside the gene matches: 4. The CDR3 here is CASSQDWDRSSYEQYF. CDR3 in DNA: TGCGCCAGCAGCCAAGATTGGGACAGGAGCTCCTACGAGCAGTACTTC.

The chain carries TRBV28 and TRBJ2-1, with TRBD2 identical over 8 bases. This CDR3 is 15 amino acids long. The V and J ends lost 3 bases and 6 bases, in that order; junction bases with no gene match: 7. Per germline, CDR1 MDHEN and CDR2 SYDVKM. In DNA form, the CDR3 reads TGTGCCAGCAGTTTCGGGACTAGGAGGACCAATGAGCAGTTCTTC. It translates to CASSFGTRRTNEQFF. Looking up the rest from reference TRBV28 and TRBJ2-1 gives the full variable domain: DVKVTQSSRYLVKRTGEKVFLECVQDMDHENMFWYRQDPGLGLRLIYFSYDVKMKEKGDIPEGYSVSREKKERFSLILESASTNQTSMYLCASSFGTRRTNEQFFGPGTRLTVL.

The V call is TRBV28, the J call TRBJ1-6; 7 bases line up with TRBD1. The V gene's germline CDR1 is MDHEN and CDR2 SYDVKM. This CDR3 comprises 16 residues. V lost 2 bases to trimming and J lost 7 bases; unmatched junction nucleotides: 8. This CDR3 reads CASSLPWGQTNSPLHF. The CDR3 nucleotides are TGTGCCAGCAGTTTACCCTGGGGACAGACCAATTCACCCCTCCACTTT.

The J gene is TRBJ2-2, the V gene TRBV27; a weak D match, TRBD2 (6 bases). Germline lookup yields CDR1 MNHEY and CDR2 SMNVEV (reference sequence). Trimming cost V 9 bases and J 8 bases, with 25 bases left between them. The CDR3 spans 16 residues. The CDR3 is CASTPQYRGGFGELFF. CDR3 nucleotides: TGTGCCAGTACGCCCCAGTATAGGGGAGGTTTTGGGGAGCTGTTTTTT.